Shown below are 27 T cell receptor beta chains from a single sample sequenced in a study of T cell changes during pregnancy in multiple sclerosis. Assay: immunoSEQ multiplex PCR; the TCRdb copy retains only in-frame clones and omits some. The data show 55,000 to 85,000 clones, 75% to 95% seen once. The sequencing here drew on peripheral blood, taken in the third trimester of pregnancy. These receptors were obtained from a female donor with multiple sclerosis, enrolled in a pregnancy study.

The rearrangement uses TRBV7-9 and TRBJ1-4; 7 bases are shared with TRBD1. Germline lookup yields CDR1 SEHNR and CDR2 FQNEAQ (reference sequence). V lost 5 bases and J lost 5; bases outside the gene matches: 8. CDR3 size: 15 residues. CDR3 amino acids: CASSASGGKNEKLFF. In DNA form, the CDR3 reads TGTGCCAGCAGCGCCTCAGGGGGGAAAAATGAAAAACTGTTTTTT.

The chain uses TRBV29-1 and TRBJ2-1; TRBD2 agrees at 12 bases. Trimming took 8 bases from V and 0 from J; bases not matched to a gene: 2. The CDR3 covers 14 residues. Germline CDR1 is SQVTM and CDR2 is ANQGSEA. The CDR3 DNA reads as TGCAGCCTAGCGGGGGGGGACTCCTACAATGAGCAGTTCTTC. This gives the protein CSLAGGDSYNEQFF.

The chain links TRBV6-1 to TRBJ1-5; no definite D call. The V gene lost 8 bases and the J gene lost 0 bases, with 11 bases spanning the gap. CDR1 is MNHNS and CDR2 is SASEGT in the germline V gene. The CDR3 loop spans 14 amino acids. CDR3 DNA: TGTGCCAGCCTTTACTTATATAGCAATCAGCCCCAGCATTTT. This gives the protein CASLYLYSNQPQHF.

The chain carries TRBV5-1 and TRBJ1-2, with D tentatively TRBD1 (5 bases). The CDR3 has 13 residues. Germline V gene lookup returns CDR1 SGHRS and CDR2 YFSETQ. Trimming took off 4 bases at V and 6 bases at J, with 13 bases between the two ends. The CDR3 nucleotides are TGCGCCAGCAGCCAACACCCGGGGGATGGCTACACCTTC. It is translated as CASSQHPGDGYTF.

This sequence joins TRBV18 and TRBJ2-5; TRBD1 aligns across 7 bases. Losses at the gene ends were 6 bases for V and 0 bases for J; bases not matched to a gene: 7. Germline CDR1 is KGHSH and CDR2 is LQKENI. This CDR3 region has 15 residues. Here the CDR3 reads CASSRQGGYQETQYF. The CDR3 DNA follows: TGTGCCAGCTCCCGACAGGGCGGATACCAAGAGACCCAGTACTTC.

The chain links TRBV5-1 to TRBJ2-6, with unresolved D. CDR1 SGHRS and CDR2 YFSETQ come from the germline V gene. This CDR3 has 17 amino acids. V lost 2 bases to trimming and J lost 0 bases, with 12 bases between them. The CDR3 loop is CASSFEVLSSGANVLTF. The CDR3 DNA reads as TGCGCCAGCAGCTTTGAGGTTTTAAGCTCTGGGGCCAACGTCCTGACTTTC. Looking up the rest from reference TRBV5-1 and TRBJ2-6 gives the full variable domain: KAGVTQTPRYLIKTRGQQVTLSCSPISGHRSVSWYQQTPGQGLQFLFEYFSETQRNKGNFPGRFSGRQFSNSRSEMNVSTLELGDSALYLCASSFEVLSSGANVLTFGAGSRLTVL.

This chain links TRBV5-8 with TRBJ2-2; TRBD2 might be the D (6 bases). V gave up 6 bases and J gave up 5 bases, with 14 bases separating them. Germline V gene sequence: CDR1 SGHTS, CDR2 YDEGEE. This CDR3 contains 14 residues. In DNA, the CDR3 is TGTGCCAGCATAGGAGGGACGCCAACCGGGGAGCTGTTTTTT. Encoded protein: CASIGGTPTGELFF.

The chain carries TRBV9 and TRBJ2-1, with unresolved D. This CDR3 comprises 12 residues. V was pared by 1 base and J by 6 bases, with 5 bases between. Germline-derived CDR1 and CDR2 are SGDLS and YYNGEE. CDR3 bases: TGTGCCAGCAGCGTACCCAGCAATGAGCAGTTCTTC. Translation: CASSVPSNEQFF.

This clone was counted a single time. The CDR3 DNA reads as TGCACCAGCAGCCAAGTTCTCCTGCTAGCGGGAGTGGTACCGGCAGAGACCCAGTACTTC. Translated: CTSSQVLLLAGVVPAETQYF. The chain combines TRBV1 with TRBJ2-5; the D call of TRBD2 is as the table states it, not checked on the DNA. TRBV1 is an annotated pseudogene. CDR3 length equals 20 residues.

In its sample, this clone was seen a few times. The J gene is TRBJ1-2, the V gene TRBV28; D is perhaps TRBD1 (5 bases). This CDR3 has 13 residues. The germline CDR1 and CDR2 sequences are MDHEN and SYDVKM. Trimming cost V 6 bases and J 4 bases, with 12 bases left between them. This CDR3 is CASSLDRSYGYTF. The CDR3 DNA is TGTGCCAGCAGCCTCGACAGAAGCTATGGCTACACCTTC.

The chain employs TRBV5-1 and TRBJ2-7, with TRBD1 identical over 8 bases. V was clipped by 4 bases and J by 0 bases; unmatched bases: 3. The length of the CDR3 is 14 residues. Germline V gene lookup returns CDR1 SGHRS and CDR2 YFSETQ. This CDR3 is CASSPTGASYEQYF. The CDR3 nucleotides are TGCGCCAGCAGCCCGACAGGGGCCTCCTACGAGCAGTACTTC.

V is TRBV7-9 and J is TRBJ2-3; 10 positions agree with TRBD2. J gave up 4 bases and V 1 base, and 5 bases lay outside the gene matches. From germline, CDR1 is SEHNR and CDR2 FQNEAQ (reference sequence). The CDR3 covers 16 residues. The CDR3 DNA follows: TGTGCCAGCAGCTTAGGGGCTCTAGCGGGAGCAGATACGCAGTATTTT. Its translation: CASSLGALAGADTQYF.

The CDR3 coding sequence is TGTGCCAGCAGCCTCGGATCTGGGGGGGAAACCGGGGAGCTGTTTTTT. Translation: CASSLGSGGETGELFF. V and J are TRBV7-9 and TRBJ2-2; 7 bases are shared with TRBD2. The germline CDR1 and CDR2 sequences are SEHNR and FQNEAQ (reference sequence). V gave up 5 bases and J gave up 5 bases; unmatched junction bases: 11. The CDR3 has 16 residues.

V usage is TRBV6-1 and J usage is TRBJ2-7, with 10 bases that match TRBD1. Per germline, CDR1 MNHNS and CDR2 SASEGT. V gave up 4 bases and J gave up 2 bases; unmatched junction bases: 14. The CDR3 contains 18 residues. The CDR3 sequence: CASSATGTGVNGTYEQYF. Written as DNA, the CDR3 is TGTGCCAGCAGTGCGACCGGGACAGGGGTCAATGGGACCTACGAGCAGTACTTC.

The rearrangement uses TRBV27 and TRBJ2-7, with 8 bases fitting TRBD1. The junction had 7 bases not matched to a gene; V was cut back by 8 bases and J by 4 bases. The CDR3 extends over 13 amino acids. Germline V CDR1 and CDR2: MNHEY, SMNVEV (reference sequence). The CDR3 nucleotides are TGTGCCAGCTCGCGGACAGGGATTTACGAGCAGTACTTC. Translating it yields CASSRTGIYEQYF.

The chain links TRBV6-1 to TRBJ1-4; 9 nucleotides line up with TRBD1. Germline V lookup: CDR1 MNHNS, CDR2 SASEGT. This CDR3 has 15 amino acids. V was pared by 2 bases and J by 8 bases, with 6 bases of the junction left unmatched. The DNA of the CDR3 is TGTGCCAGCAGTGAATGGGGGGACAGGGTCGAAAAACTGTTTTTT. Encoded protein: CASSEWGDRVEKLFF.

The chain uses TRBV7-2 and TRBJ1-5; the D is unclear. This CDR3 is 12 amino acids long. CDR1 is SGHTA, CDR2 FQGNSA, per germline. V was clipped by 5 bases and J by 14 bases, with 16 bases between them. The CDR3 reads CASSSGGEGKHF. Here the CDR3 DNA reads TGTGCCAGCAGCAGCGGTGGGGAGGGCAAGCATTTT.

This chain uses TRBV7-2 with TRBJ2-7; 8 bases agree with TRBD1. Germline values: CDR1 SGHTA, CDR2 FQGNSA. This CDR3 spans 15 amino acids. The V segment lost 5 bases and the J segment 1 base; nucleotides outside the gene matches: 7. CDR3 loop: CASSLTGVLSYEQYF. The CDR3 DNA reads as TGTGCCAGCAGCCTGACAGGGGTTCTTTCCTACGAGCAGTACTTC.

The J gene is TRBJ2-3, the V gene TRBV7-2; 11 bases map to TRBD2. This CDR3 is built from 16 residues. V shed 5 bases, J shed 3 bases, and the junction held 7 bases outside the gene matches. Germline V CDR1 and CDR2: SGHTA, FQGNSA. The CDR3 DNA reads TGTGCCAGCAGCCCACGTCGACTAGCGGGGACAGATACGCAGTATTTT. Its translation is CASSPRRLAGTDTQYF.

The gene calls are TRBV6-5 and TRBJ1-1; D is unclear. Germline V gene sequence: CDR1 MNHEY, CDR2 SVGAGI. The CDR3 spans 12 residues. V was cut by 5 bases and J by 9 bases, with 13 bases left in between. The CDR3 nucleotides read TGTGCCAGCAGTCCACCGAGTAACCAAGCTTTCTTT. Encoded protein: CASSPPSNQAFF.

The chain uses TRBV5-5 and TRBJ2-7; TRBD1 aligns across 7 bases. Germline assignment: CDR1 SGHKS and CDR2 YYEKEE (reference sequence). V dropped 2 bases and J dropped 0; count of bases not matched to a gene: 5. The CDR3 loop spans 15 amino acids. The CDR3 bases are TGTGCCAGCAGCTTACAGGGGTCTAGCTCCTACGAGCAGTACTTC. Protein: CASSLQGSSSYEQYF.

In its sample, this clone was seen once. The gene calls are TRBV4-2 and TRBJ1-1, with 7 bases that match TRBD1. Germline assignment: CDR1 LGHNA and CDR2 YNFKEQ. J was trimmed by 0 bases and V by 0 bases; bases with no gene match: 1. The CDR3 is 15 amino acids. CDR3 in DNA: TGTGCCAGCAGCCAAGAGACAGGGATGAACACTGAAGCTTTCTTT. Translation: CASSQETGMNTEAFF.

V and J are TRBV5-1 and TRBJ1-1, with D possibly being TRBD1 (5 bases). This CDR3 contains 15 residues. From germline, CDR1 is SGHRS and CDR2 YFSETQ. V shed 1 base and J shed 7 bases, with 17 bases lying between them. The chain's CDR3 is CASSLQGYRSDEAFF. CDR3 coding DNA: TGCGCCAGCAGCTTGCAGGGATACAGAAGTGATGAAGCTTTCTTT.

The CDR3 DNA reads as TGTGCCAGCAGTGTCCGGGACAGCTCCTACAATGAGCAGTTCTTC. It encodes CASSVRDSSYNEQFF. J is TRBJ2-1 and V is TRBV27; TRBD1 matches at 7 bases. Germline trimming cut 5 bases from V and 0 bases from J; bases unmatched to any gene: 4. The CDR3 loop spans 15 amino acids. Germline lookup yields CDR1 MNHEY and CDR2 SMNVEV (reference sequence).

This clone came up once. The chain carries TRBV11-2 and TRBJ2-7; no definite D call. V gave up 1 base and J gave up 3 bases, with 10 bases separating them. This CDR3 is 14 amino acids long. The germline CDR1 and CDR2 sequences are SGHAT and FQNNGV. The CDR3, as DNA: TGTGCCAGCAGCTTAGGGCAGGCAGACTACGAGCAGTACTTC. It encodes CASSLGQADYEQYF.

The V call is TRBV6-1, the J call TRBJ2-6; D remains unclear. Between the trimmed V and J ends, which lost 10 bases and 4 bases, there was a span of 11 bases. The germline V gene encodes CDR1 MNHNS and CDR2 SASEGT. CDR3 length: 13 residues. CDR3 sequence reads: CATPFAGANVLTF. The DNA of the CDR3 is TGTGCCACACCCTTCGCGGGGGCCAACGTCCTGACTTTC.

This chain connects TRBV5-1 to TRBJ2-1, with D perhaps TRBD2 (6 bases). Germline V gene lookup returns CDR1 SGHRS and CDR2 YFSETQ. Trimming took off 4 bases at V and 7 bases at J, with 12 bases between the two ends. The CDR3 has 13 residues. CDR3 sequence: CASSTGLPNEQFF. CDR3 nucleotides: TGCGCCAGCAGCACGGGACTGCCGAATGAGCAGTTCTTC.